The 2 T cell receptor beta chains below were found in one sample sequenced in a study of control samples from healthy donors and cancer patients. Method: immunoSEQ multiplex PCR; TCRdb's copy keeps in-frame clones and lacks some. There are some 130,000 clones in the sample; over 85% occur only once, and roughly 7.8% lies in the top ten. Sequenced sample: PBMCs. These TCRs come from a man aged 45-60 years with head and neck cancer.

The chain is built from TRBV6-5 and TRBJ1-3; D perhaps matches TRBD1 (5 bases). The germline V gene has CDR1 MNHEY and CDR2 SVGAGI. CDR3 size: 15 residues. Trimming stripped 4 bases from V and 2 bases from J, with 12 bases between. This CDR3 is CASSSPAGAGNTIYF. CDR3 nucleotide sequence: TGTGCCAGCAGTTCCCCTGCGGGGGCTGGAAACACCATATATTTT.

This CDR3 reads CASSPGQGAVTNEKLFF. The CDR3 bases are TGCGCCAGCAGCCCAGGACAGGGGGCTGTCACTAATGAAAAACTGTTTTTT. The chain uses TRBV5-1 and TRBJ1-4, with 11 bases fitting TRBD1. Losses at the gene ends were 4 bases for V and 2 bases for J; bases not matched to a gene: 7. The CDR3 extends over 17 amino acids. Germline CDR1 is SGHRS and CDR2 is YFSETQ.